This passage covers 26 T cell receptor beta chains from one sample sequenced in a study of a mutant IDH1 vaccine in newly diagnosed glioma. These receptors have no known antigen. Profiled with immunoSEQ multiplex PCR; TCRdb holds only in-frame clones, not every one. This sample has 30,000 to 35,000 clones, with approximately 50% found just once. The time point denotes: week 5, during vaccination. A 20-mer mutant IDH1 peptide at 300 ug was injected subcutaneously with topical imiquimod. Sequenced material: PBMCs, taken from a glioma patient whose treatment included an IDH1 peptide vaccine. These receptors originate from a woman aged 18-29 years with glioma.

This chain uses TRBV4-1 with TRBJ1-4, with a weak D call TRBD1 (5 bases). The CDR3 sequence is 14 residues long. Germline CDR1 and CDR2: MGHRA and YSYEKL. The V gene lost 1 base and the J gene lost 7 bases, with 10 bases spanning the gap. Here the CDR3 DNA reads TGCGCCAGCAGCCAAGTAGCAGGGAGTGAAAAACTGTTTTTT. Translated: CASSQVAGSEKLFF.

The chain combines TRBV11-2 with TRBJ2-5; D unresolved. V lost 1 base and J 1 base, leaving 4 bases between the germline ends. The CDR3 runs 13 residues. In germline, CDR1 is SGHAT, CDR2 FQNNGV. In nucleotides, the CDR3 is TGTGCCAGCAGCTTAGTTACCCAAGAGACCCAGTACTTC. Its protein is CASSLVTQETQYF.

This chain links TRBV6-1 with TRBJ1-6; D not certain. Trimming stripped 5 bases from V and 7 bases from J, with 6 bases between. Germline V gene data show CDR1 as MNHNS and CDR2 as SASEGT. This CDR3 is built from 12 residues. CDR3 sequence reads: CASSIPNSPLHF. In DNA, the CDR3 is TGTGCCAGCAGTATCCCGAATTCACCCCTCCACTTT.

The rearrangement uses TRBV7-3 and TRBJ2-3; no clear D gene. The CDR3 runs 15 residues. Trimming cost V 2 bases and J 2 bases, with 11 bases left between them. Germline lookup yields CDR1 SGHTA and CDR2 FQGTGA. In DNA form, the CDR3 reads TGTGCCAGCAGCTTATTCGGTCTGGTCACAGATACGCAGTATTTT. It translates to CASSLFGLVTDTQYF.

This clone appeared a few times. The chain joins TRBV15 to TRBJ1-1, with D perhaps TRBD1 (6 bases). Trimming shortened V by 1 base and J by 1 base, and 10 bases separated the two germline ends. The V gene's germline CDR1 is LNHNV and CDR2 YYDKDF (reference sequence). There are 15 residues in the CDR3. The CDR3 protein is CATSRGGGTNTEAFF. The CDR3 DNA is TGTGCCACCAGCAGAGGAGGGGGAACGAACACTGAAGCTTTCTTT. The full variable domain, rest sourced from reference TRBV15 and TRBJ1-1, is DAMVIQNPRYQVTQFGKPVTLSCSQTLNHNVMYWYQQKSSQAPKLLFHYYDKDFNNEADTPDNFQSRRPNTSFCFLDIRSPGLGDTAMYLCATSRGGGTNTEAFFGQGTRLTVV.

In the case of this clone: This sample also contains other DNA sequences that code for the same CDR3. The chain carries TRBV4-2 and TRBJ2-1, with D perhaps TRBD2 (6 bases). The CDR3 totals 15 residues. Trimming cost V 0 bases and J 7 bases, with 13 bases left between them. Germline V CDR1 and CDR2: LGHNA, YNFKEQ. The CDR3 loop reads CASSQDSGGGNEQFF. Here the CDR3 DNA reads TGTGCCAGCAGCCAAGATAGCGGAGGAGGTAATGAGCAGTTCTTC.

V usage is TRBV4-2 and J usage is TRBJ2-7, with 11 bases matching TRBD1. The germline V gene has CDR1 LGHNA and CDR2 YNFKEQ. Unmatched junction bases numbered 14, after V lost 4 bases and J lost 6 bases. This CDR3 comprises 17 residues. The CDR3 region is CASSREAAGTGGREQYF. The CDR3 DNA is TGTGCCAGCAGCCGGGAAGCTGCCGGGACAGGGGGTCGCGAGCAGTACTTC.

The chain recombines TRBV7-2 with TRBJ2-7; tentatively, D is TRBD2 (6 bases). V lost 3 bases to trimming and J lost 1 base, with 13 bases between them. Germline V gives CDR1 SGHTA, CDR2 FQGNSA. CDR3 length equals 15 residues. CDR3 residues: CASSFYPGTSYEQYF. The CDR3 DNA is TGTGCCAGCAGCTTCTACCCCGGGACTTCCTACGAGCAGTACTTC.

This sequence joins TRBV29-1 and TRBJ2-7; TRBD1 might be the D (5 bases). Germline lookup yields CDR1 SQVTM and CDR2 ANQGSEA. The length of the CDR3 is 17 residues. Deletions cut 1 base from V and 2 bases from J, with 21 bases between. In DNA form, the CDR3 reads TGCAGCGTTGAAGTTTCGAAAGGTAGTACAGGTACCTACGAGCAGTACTTC. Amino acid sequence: CSVEVSKGSTGTYEQYF.

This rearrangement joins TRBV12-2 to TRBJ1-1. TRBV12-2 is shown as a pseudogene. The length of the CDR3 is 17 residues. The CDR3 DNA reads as TGTGCAAGTCGCCCCCCAGCAGCCAACGATACAAACACTGAAGCTTTCTTT. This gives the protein CASRPPAANDTNTEAFF.

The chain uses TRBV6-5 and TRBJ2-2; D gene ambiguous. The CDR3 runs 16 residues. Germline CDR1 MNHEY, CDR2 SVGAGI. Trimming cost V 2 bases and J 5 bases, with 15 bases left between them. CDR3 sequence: CASSYSRNSRTGELFF. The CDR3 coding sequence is TGTGCCAGCAGTTACAGTCGCAACAGCCGGACCGGGGAGCTGTTTTTT.

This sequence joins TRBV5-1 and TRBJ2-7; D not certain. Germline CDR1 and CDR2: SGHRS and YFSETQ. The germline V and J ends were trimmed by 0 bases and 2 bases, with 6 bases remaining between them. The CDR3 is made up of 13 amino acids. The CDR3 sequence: CASSLGEAYEQYF. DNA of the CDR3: TGCGCCAGCAGCTTGGGTGAAGCCTACGAGCAGTACTTC.

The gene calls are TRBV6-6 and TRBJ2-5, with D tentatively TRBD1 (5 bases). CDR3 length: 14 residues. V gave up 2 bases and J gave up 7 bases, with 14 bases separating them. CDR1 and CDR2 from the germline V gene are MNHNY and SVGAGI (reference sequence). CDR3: CASSYVGVQGTQYF. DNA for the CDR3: TGTGCCAGCAGTTACGTTGGCGTCCAGGGGACCCAGTACTTC.

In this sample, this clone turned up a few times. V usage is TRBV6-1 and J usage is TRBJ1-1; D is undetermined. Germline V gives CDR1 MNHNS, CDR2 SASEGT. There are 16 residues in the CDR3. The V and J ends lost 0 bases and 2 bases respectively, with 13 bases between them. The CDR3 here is CASSEALWSINTEAFF. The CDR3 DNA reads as TGTGCCAGCAGTGAAGCGCTCTGGTCAATAAACACTGAAGCTTTCTTT.

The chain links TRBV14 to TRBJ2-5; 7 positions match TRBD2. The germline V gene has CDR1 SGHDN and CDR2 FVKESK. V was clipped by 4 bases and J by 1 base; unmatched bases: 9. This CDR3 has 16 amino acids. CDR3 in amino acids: CASSLISGASQETQYF. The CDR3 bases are TGTGCCAGCAGCCTGATAAGCGGGGCGAGCCAAGAGACCCAGTACTTC.

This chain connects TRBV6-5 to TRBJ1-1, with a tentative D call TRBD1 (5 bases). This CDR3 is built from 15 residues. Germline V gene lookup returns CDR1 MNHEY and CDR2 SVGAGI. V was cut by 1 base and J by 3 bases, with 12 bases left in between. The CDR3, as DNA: TGTGCCAGCAGTTACTTAGGGGCAGCGGACACTGAAGCTTTCTTT. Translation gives CASSYLGAADTEAFF.

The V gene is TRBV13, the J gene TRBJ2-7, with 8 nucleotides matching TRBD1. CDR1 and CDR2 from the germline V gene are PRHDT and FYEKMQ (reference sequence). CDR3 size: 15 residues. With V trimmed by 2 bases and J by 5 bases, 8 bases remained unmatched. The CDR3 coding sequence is TGTGCCAGCAGCTTAAGTCGGACAGGGATCAACGAGCAGTACTTC. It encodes CASSLSRTGINEQYF.

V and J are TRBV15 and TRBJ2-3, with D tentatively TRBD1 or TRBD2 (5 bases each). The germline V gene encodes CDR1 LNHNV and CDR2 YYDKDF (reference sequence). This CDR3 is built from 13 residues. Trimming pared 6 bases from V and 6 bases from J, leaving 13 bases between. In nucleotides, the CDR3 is TGTGCCACCAGGGCCAATGGGGGTGATACGCAGTATTTT. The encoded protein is CATRANGGDTQYF.

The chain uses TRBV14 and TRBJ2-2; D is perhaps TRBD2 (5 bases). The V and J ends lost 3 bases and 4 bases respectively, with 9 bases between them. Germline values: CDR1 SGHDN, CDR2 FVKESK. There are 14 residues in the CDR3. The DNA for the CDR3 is TGTGCCAGCAGCCATCGGGGTGGCACCGGGGAGCTGTTTTTT. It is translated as CASSHRGGTGELFF.

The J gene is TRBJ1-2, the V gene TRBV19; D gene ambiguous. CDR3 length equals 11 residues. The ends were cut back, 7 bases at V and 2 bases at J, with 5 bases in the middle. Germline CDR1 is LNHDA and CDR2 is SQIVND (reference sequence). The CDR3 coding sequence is TGTGCCAGTATCGGAAACTATGGCTACACCTTC. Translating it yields CASIGNYGYTF.

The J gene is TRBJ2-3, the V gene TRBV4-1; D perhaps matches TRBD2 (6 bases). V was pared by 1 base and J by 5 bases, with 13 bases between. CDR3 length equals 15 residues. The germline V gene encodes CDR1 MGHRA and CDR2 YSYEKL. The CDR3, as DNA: TGCGCCAGCAGCCAAGGGTGGAGGGACCAAGATACGCAGTATTTT. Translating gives CASSQGWRDQDTQYF.

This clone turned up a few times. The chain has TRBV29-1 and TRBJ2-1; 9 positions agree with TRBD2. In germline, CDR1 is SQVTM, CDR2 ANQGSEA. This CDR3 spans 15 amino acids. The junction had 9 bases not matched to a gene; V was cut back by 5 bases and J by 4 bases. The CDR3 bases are TGCAGCGTTACTTCAGGGCTAGCGGGGTACAATGAGCAGTTCTTC. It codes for CSVTSGLAGYNEQFF.

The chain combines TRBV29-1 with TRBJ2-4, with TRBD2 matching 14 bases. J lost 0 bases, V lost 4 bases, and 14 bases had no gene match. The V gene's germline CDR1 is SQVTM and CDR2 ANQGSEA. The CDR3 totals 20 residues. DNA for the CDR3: TGCAGCGTTGTTAAATCAATAAGACTAGCGGGAGGGTCAGCCAAAAACATTCAGTACTTC. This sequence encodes CSVVKSIRLAGGSAKNIQYF.

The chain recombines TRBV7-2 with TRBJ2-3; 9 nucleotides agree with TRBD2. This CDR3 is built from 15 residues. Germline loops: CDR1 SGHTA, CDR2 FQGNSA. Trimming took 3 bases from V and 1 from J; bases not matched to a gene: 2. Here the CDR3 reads CASSFWTSGTDTQYF. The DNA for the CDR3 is TGTGCCAGCAGCTTTTGGACTAGCGGCACAGATACGCAGTATTTT.

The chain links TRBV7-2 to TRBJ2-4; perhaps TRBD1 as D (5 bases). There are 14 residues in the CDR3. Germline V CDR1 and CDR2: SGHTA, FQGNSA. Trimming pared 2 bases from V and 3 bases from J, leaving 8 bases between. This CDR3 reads CASSLSRVKNIQYF. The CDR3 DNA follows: TGTGCCAGCAGCTTAAGCAGGGTCAAAAACATTCAGTACTTC.

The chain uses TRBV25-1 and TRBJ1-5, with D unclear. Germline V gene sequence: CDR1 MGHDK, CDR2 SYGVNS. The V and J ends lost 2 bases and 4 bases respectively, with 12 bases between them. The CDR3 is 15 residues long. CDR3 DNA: TGTGCCAGCAGTGAACCCCTAAGTCGGAATCAGCCCCAGCATTTT. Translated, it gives CASSEPLSRNQPQHF.